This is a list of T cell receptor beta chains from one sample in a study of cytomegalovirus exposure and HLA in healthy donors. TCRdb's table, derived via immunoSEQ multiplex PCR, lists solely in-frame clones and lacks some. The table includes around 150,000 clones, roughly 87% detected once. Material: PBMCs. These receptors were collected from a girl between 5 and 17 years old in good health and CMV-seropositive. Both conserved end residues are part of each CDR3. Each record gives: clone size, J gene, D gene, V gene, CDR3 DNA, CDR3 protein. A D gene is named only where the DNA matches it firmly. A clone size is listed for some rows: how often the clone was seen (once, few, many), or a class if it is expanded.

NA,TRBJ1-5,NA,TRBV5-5,TGTGCCAGCAGACTAGACCCGGGGAGCAATCAGCCCCAGCATTTT,CASRLDPGSNQPQHF
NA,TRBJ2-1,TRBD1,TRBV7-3,TGTGCCAGCAGCCCTGTGGCAGGGGGAATGTACAATGAGCAGTTCTTC,CASSPVAGGMYNEQFF
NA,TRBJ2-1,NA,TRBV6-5,TGTGCCAGCAGTTATGGCAGGGCCAGCAACAATGAGCAGTTCTTC,CASSYGRASNNEQFF
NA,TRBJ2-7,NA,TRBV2,TGTGCCAGCAGTGAATGGTCTCCCAGGGCCGCAACCTACGAGCAGTACTTC,CASSEWSPRAATYEQYF
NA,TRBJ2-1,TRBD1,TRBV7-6,TGTGCCAGCAGCTTAGGCACAGGGGGCGCGCACAATGAGCAGTTCTTC,CASSLGTGGAHNEQFF
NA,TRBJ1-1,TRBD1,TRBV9,TGTGCCAGCAGCGGCCGGGACAGGGGTAACACTGAAGCTTTCTTT,CASSGRDRGNTEAFF
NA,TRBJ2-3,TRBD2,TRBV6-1,TGTGCCAGCAGCCGCCAGCTAGCGGGAACAGATACGCAGTATTTT,CASSRQLAGTDTQYF
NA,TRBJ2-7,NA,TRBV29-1,TGCAGCGTTTGGGCAGGGATCAACGAGCAGTACTTC,CSVWAGINEQYF
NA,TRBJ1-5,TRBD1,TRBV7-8,TGTGCCAGCAGCTTAGAGACCGGACAGGGAGTTGGTCAGCCCCAGCATTTT,CASSLETGQGVGQPQHF
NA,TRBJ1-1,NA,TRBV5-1,TGCGCCAGCAGCTTAGAGGGTACCACTGAAGCTTTCTTT,CASSLEGTTEAFF
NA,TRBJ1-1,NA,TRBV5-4,TGTGCCAGCAGCCCCCAAGGGGGAAGGAACACTGAAGCTTTCTTT,CASSPQGGRNTEAFF
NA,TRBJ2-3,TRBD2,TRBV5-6,TGTGCCAGCAGCCCGATACTAGCGGGAGTTTCAGATACGCAGTATTTT,CASSPILAGVSDTQYF
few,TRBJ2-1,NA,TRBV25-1,TGTGCCAGCAGTGAAACACAGAATGAGCAGTTCTTC,CASSETQNEQFF
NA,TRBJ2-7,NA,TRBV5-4,TGTGCCAGCAGCCCCAAGAGGGGGGGAAGCTCCTACGAGCAGTACTTC,CASSPKRGGSSYEQYF
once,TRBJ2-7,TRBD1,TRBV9,TGTGCCAGCAGCGGGGGGACAGGGATCTACGAGCAGTACTTC,CASSGGTGIYEQYF
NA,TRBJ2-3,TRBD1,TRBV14,TGTGCCAGCAGCCCCCGGACAGGGGACACAGATACGCAGTATTTT,CASSPRTGDTDTQYF
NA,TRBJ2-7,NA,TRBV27,TGTGCCAGCAGTCCCAGGAGGACTTCCCACGAGCAGTACTTC,CASSPRRTSHEQYF
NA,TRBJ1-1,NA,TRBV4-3,TGCGCCAGCAGCCAAGATCGGGGGGAGACTGAAGCTTTCTTT,CASSQDRGETEAFF
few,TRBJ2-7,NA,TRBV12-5,TGTGCTAGTGGCCACCACTCTGGGGGCAGGGGCTACGAGCAGTACTTC,CASGHHSGGRGYEQYF
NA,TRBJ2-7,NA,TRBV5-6,TGTGCCAGCAGCTTGGGCAGGGCCAGCTCCTACGAGCAGTACTTC,CASSLGRASSYEQYF
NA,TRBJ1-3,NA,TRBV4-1,TGCGCCAGCAGCTATCTTAACACCATATATTTT,CASSYLNTIYF
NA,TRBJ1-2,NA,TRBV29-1,TGCAGCGTTGTATTTCCCAACTATGGCTACACCTTC,CSVVFPNYGYTF
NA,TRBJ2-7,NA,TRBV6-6,TGTGCCAGCAGCTCACCCCACGGGGGCTCCTACGAGCAGTACTTC,CASSSPHGGSYEQYF
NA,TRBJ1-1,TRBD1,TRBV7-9,TGTGCCAGCATCCGACGTAGGGCAGGGGGCAAGGAGAACACTGAAGCTTTCTTT,CASIRRRAGGKENTEAFF
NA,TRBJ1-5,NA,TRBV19,TGTGCCAGTAGTATTGGGGCGGGTGCCCCCGCGGGAAATCAGCCCCAGCATTTT,CASSIGAGAPAGNQPQHF
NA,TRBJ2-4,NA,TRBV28,TGTGCCAGCAGTTTCTCACCGACATTAGCCAAAAACATTCAGTACTTC,CASSFSPTLAKNIQYF
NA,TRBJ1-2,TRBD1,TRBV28,TGTGCCAGCAGTTTGTCACCCGACAGGGTCAAAGGCTACACCTTC,CASSLSPDRVKGYTF
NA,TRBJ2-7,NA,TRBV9,TGTGCCAGCAGCACTGATGCGGCCTCCTCCTACGAGCAGTACTTC,CASSTDAASSYEQYF
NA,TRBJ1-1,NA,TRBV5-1,TGCGCCAGCAGCTCGAGGACAGCGGTTGGAGCAGCTTTCTTT,CASSSRTAVGAAFF
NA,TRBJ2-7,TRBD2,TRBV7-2,TGTGCCAGCAGCTTCCCGACTAGCGGGAGTACCTACGAGCAGTACTTC,CASSFPTSGSTYEQYF
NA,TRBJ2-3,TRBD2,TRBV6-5,TGTGCCAGCAGTTACGGACTAGCGGGAGGAGTGGCTACGCAGTATTTT,CASSYGLAGGVATQYF
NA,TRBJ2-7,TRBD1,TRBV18,TGTGCCAGCTCATCCCGGACAGGGCTTTCCTCCTACGAGCAGTACTTC,CASSSRTGLSSYEQYF
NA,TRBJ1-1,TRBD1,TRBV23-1,TGCGCCAGCAACCAAGCCGTCAGTACAGGGGGCGCGGGGGCTTTCTTT,CASNQAVSTGGAGAFF
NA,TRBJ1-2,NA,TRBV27,TGTGCCAGCAGTTTAGAGCGGGGGAGCTATGGCTACACCTTC,CASSLERGSYGYTF
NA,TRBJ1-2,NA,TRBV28,TGTGCCAGCAGTAAGACAGGCTACGAAGGCTACACCTTC,CASSKTGYEGYTF
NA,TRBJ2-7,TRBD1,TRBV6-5,TGTGCCAGCAGTCTAGGACAGGGGGCGCGTTACGAGCAGTACTTC,CASSLGQGARYEQYF